The clone carrying this T cell receptor (beta chain) was seen a handful of times. TCRdb reanalyzed the PCR reads via MiXCR. The sample includes about 20,000 clones, 31% seen only once; the top ten take approximately 14%. No treatment had been given to any patient before thyroid surgery. These data belong to a study of metastatic and nonmetastatic thyroid tumors. CDR3 size: 13 residues. Deletions cut 2 bases from V and 6 bases from J, with 7 bases between. Germline lookup yields CDR1 WNHNN and CDR2 SYGVQD (reference sequence). What was sequenced was blood. The gene calls are TRBV10-1 and TRBJ2-2; D call uncertain. This receptor was identified in a female donor with papillary thyroid cancer or a benign thyroid nodule (not recorded which). Some clones in this sample may be carry-over from other donors' samples. The CDR3 loop reads CASSEIRAGELFF. CDR3 nucleotide sequence: TGCGCCAGCAGTGAGATTAGGGCCGGGGAGCTGTTTTTT.